Shown below are 15 T cell receptor beta chains from a single sample sequenced in a study of blood T cell repertoires in COVID-19. Sequencing was performed with immunoSEQ multiplex PCR; in TCRdb, only in-frame clones are kept and a portion is missing. The sample shows about 160,000 clones, 65% to 85% of them seen only once. Sequenced: PBMCs or T cells enriched from blood (not recorded which). Receptors were obtained from a man aged 40-55 years who had recovered from COVID-19.

The genes are TRBV5-1 and TRBJ1-2; the D gene is possibly TRBD1 (5 bases). Trimming pared 4 bases from V and 4 bases from J, leaving 14 bases between. Germline V gene sequence: CDR1 SGHRS, CDR2 YFSETQ. There are 14 residues in the CDR3. CDR3 sequence: CASSPQTGGYGYTF. CDR3 in DNA: TGCGCCAGCAGCCCGCAAACAGGTGGCTATGGCTACACCTTC.

This chain links TRBV21-1 with TRBJ1-4; TRBD1 was called by the table and not checked on the DNA. TRBV21-1 is a pseudogene locus. The CDR3 contains 14 residues. Here the CDR3 reads CASSSLNRGHKLFF. The CDR3 DNA follows: TGTGCCAGCAGCTCCTTGAACAGGGGGCATAAACTGTTTTTT.

The gene calls are TRBV4-1 and TRBJ2-7, with a possible D match to TRBD2 (6 bases). Trimming took 4 bases from V and 7 from J, leaving 14 bases between them. Germline CDR1 MGHRA, CDR2 YSYEKL. This CDR3 has 13 residues. The CDR3 loop reads CASSPSRAGEQYV. CDR3 bases: TGCGCCAGCAGCCCGTCCAGGGCGGGGGAGCAGTACGTC.

This chain connects TRBV15 to TRBJ2-7; D is perhaps TRBD2 (6 bases). The CDR3 is 15 residues long. Germline CDR1 reads LNHNV; CDR2 reads YYDKDF (reference sequence). Trimming shortened V by 1 base and J by 5 bases, and 15 bases separated the two germline ends. The CDR3 here is CATSRGDVGEDEQYF. In nucleotides, the CDR3 is TGTGCCACCAGCAGAGGCGACGTAGGGGAGGACGAGCAGTACTTC. Complete variable domain (other parts from reference TRBV15 and TRBJ2-7): DAMVIQNPRYQVTQFGKPVTLSCSQTLNHNVMYWYQQKSSQAPKLLFHYYDKDFNNEADTPDNFQSRRPNTSFCFLDIRSPGLGDTAMYLCATSRGDVGEDEQYFGPGTRLTVT.

The chain has TRBV7-9 and TRBJ2-7; no clear D. The V end lost 0 bases, the J end lost 5 bases, and 2 bases lay between the germline ends. In germline, CDR1 is SEHNR, CDR2 FQNEAQ (reference sequence). This CDR3 region has 11 residues. CDR3 sequence (DNA): TGTGCCAGCAGCTTAGCCAACGAGCAGTACTTC. This translates into CASSLANEQYF.

The chain carries TRBV12-5 and TRBJ1-4; no clear D. Trimming cost V 1 base and J 7 bases, with 7 bases left between them. This CDR3 is 13 amino acids long. The germline CDR1 and CDR2 sequences are LGHNT and FRNRAP. The CDR3 sequence is CASGLAPGEKLFF. In DNA form, the CDR3 reads TGTGCTAGTGGTTTGGCTCCGGGTGAAAAACTGTTTTTT.

The chain links TRBV10-2 to TRBJ2-2, with 9 bases matching TRBD1. Germline V lookup: CDR1 WSHSY, CDR2 SAAADI. The CDR3 contains 15 residues. The trim removed 6 bases at V and 1 base at J, leaving 3 bases unmatched. The CDR3 nucleotides are TGCGCCAGCAGGGCGGGACAGGGGAACACCGGGGAGCTGTTTTTT. It specifies CASRAGQGNTGELFF.

The chain recombines TRBV2 with TRBJ1-3, with D possibly being TRBD1 (6 bases). Per the germline V gene, CDR1 is SNHLY and CDR2 is FYNNEI. Trimming pared 6 bases from V and 3 bases from J, leaving 12 bases between. This CDR3 region has 14 residues. CDR3 protein: CASSPPGVGNTIYF. Written as DNA, the CDR3 is TGTGCCAGCAGCCCCCCAGGGGTTGGAAACACCATATATTTT.

The chain has TRBV6-5 and TRBJ1-2; 7 positions agree with TRBD1. The V segment lost 5 bases and the J segment 3 bases; nucleotides outside the gene matches: 6. The CDR3 is 14 residues long. The germline V gene has CDR1 MNHEY and CDR2 SVGAGI. The CDR3 here is CASSKRDSHYGYTF. In nucleotides, the CDR3 is TGTGCCAGCAGTAAACGGGACAGCCACTATGGCTACACCTTC.

This chain joins TRBV3-1 (or the pseudogene TRBV3-2) and TRBJ1-3, with D perhaps TRBD1 (6 bases). The CDR3 length is 15 residues. The V gene's germline CDR1 is LGHDT and CDR2 YNNKEL (reference sequence). Deletions cut 1 base from V and 4 bases from J, with 11 bases between. CDR3 in DNA: TGTGCCAGCAGCCAAGCACAGGGTTTCGGAAACACCATATATTTT. It is translated as CASSQAQGFGNTIYF.

The rearrangement uses TRBV2 and TRBJ1-2; D not resolved. Trimming took 1 base from V and 6 from J, leaving 12 bases between them. There are 14 residues in the CDR3. CDR1 and CDR2 from the germline V gene are SNHLY and FYNNEI. CDR3 loop: CASSEGQNGHGYTF. For the CDR3, the DNA is TGTGCCAGCAGTGAAGGGCAGAATGGTCATGGCTACACCTTC.

The chain has TRBV4-2 and TRBJ1-5, with TRBD1 identical over 7 bases. Germline values: CDR1 LGHNA, CDR2 YNFKEQ. J was trimmed by 3 bases and V by 4 bases; bases with no gene match: 6. This CDR3 spans 15 amino acids. This CDR3 reads CASSPLQGSNQPQHF. The DNA of the CDR3 is TGTGCCAGCAGCCCCCTACAGGGGTCCAATCAGCCCCAGCATTTT.

J is TRBJ1-3 and V is TRBV11-3, with 8 bases fitting TRBD1. CDR3 length: 14 amino acids. Trimming took 5 bases from V and 6 from J; bases not matched to a gene: 6. Germline V gene lookup returns CDR1 SGHNT and CDR2 YENEEA. CDR3: CASSPGTGENTIYF. In DNA form, the CDR3 reads TGTGCCAGCAGCCCCGGGACAGGAGAAAACACCATATATTTT.

The V gene is TRBV18, the J gene TRBJ1-5; D unresolved. This CDR3 has 13 amino acids. Germline assignment: CDR1 KGHSH and CDR2 LQKENI. V dropped 6 bases and J dropped 5 bases, with 11 bases sitting between them. The CDR3 DNA follows: TGTGCCAGCTCGGGGAGCACGGATCAGCCCCAGCATTTT. Residues: CASSGSTDQPQHF.

The chain carries TRBV19 and TRBJ2-1; 7 nucleotides line up with TRBD2. The germline gives CDR1 LNHDA, CDR2 SQIVND (reference sequence). Trimming took 7 bases from V and 6 from J; bases not matched to a gene: 12. This CDR3 comprises 15 residues. CDR3 nucleotides: TGTGCCAGTAACCGCTTGGCGGGGGAGCGCAATGAGCAGTTCTTC. Translation: CASNRLAGERNEQFF.